The rows below give T cell receptor beta chains drawn from one sample of a study of blood T cell repertoires in COVID-19. Assay used: immunoSEQ multiplex PCR; TCRdb lists only in-frame clones, some missing. The sample contains approximately 170,000 clones, around 81% of which appear only once. The sequenced sample was peripheral blood. These receptors were collected from a man aged 55 to 70 with active or convalescent COVID-19. The CDR3 runs from the conserved cysteine through the conserved F or W. D genes are given only for firm matches. Not all rows give a size; the values are once, few, many and, for expanded clones, a class.

>NA|TRBV6-5|14|NA|TRBJ1-1
CASRIQGQNTEAFF
TGTGCCAGCAGGATTCAGGGGCAGAACACTGAAGCTTTCTTT
>NA|TRBV14|15|NA|TRBJ2-7
CASSRGGPLSYEQYF
TGTGCCAGCAGCCGGGGAGGACCATTGTCCTACGAGCAGTACTTC
>NA|TRBV7-2|14|NA|TRBJ1-6
CASSSGRPPSPLHF
TGTGCCAGCAGCTCGGGGAGACCACCTTCACCCCTCCACTTT
>TRBD2|TRBV20-1|17|NA|TRBJ2-7
CSASEPLAGGPLSEQYF
TGCAGTGCTAGTGAACCCCTAGCGGGAGGACCCCTCTCTGAGCAGTACTTC
>NA|TRBV28|13|NA|TRBJ1-3
CASLQGRRNTIYF
TGTGCCAGCTTACAGGGTCGTAGAAACACCATATATTTT
>TRBD2|TRBV11-3|16|few|TRBJ2-5
CASSLGASGDQETQYF
TGTGCCAGCAGCTTAGGGGCTAGCGGGGATCAAGAGACCCAGTACTTC
>TRBD2|TRBV7-9|16|few|TRBJ2-7
CASSTRTSGTTYEQYF
TGTGCCAGCAGCACCCGGACTAGCGGAACCACCTACGAGCAGTACTTC
>TRBD1|TRBV7-4|16|NA|TRBJ1-6
CASSLKGRGDNSPLHF
TGTGCCAGCAGCTTAAAGGGCAGGGGGGATAATTCACCCCTCCACTTT
>NA|TRBV7-8|14|few|TRBJ1-2
CASSLGVASPGYTF
TGTGCCAGCAGCTTAGGGGTGGCTAGTCCTGGCTACACCTTC
>NA|TRBV4-2|16|NA|TRBJ1-1
CASSHVIRGVDTEAFF
TGTGCCAGCAGCCACGTAATCCGGGGAGTGGACACTGAAGCTTTCTTT
>NA|TRBV28|14|NA|TRBJ1-1
CASRSREGGTEAFF
TGTGCCAGCAGGTCGAGGGAGGGAGGCACTGAAGCTTTCTTT
>NA|TRBV6-5|14|NA|TRBJ1-6
CASEASSYNSPLHF
TGTGCCAGCGAGGCGAGCTCCTATAATTCACCCCTCCACTTT
>NA|TRBV6-6|12|NA|TRBJ2-2
CASSSDTGELFF
TGTGCCAGCAGTTCCGACACCGGGGAGCTGTTTTTT
>TRBD2|TRBV5-3|18|NA|TRBJ2-5
CARSGGLAGGPRSETQYF
TGTGCCAGAAGCGGAGGACTAGCGGGAGGGCCGCGTTCAGAGACCCAGTACTTC
>NA|TRBV27|13|NA|TRBJ2-7
CASSLWGTYEQYF
TGTGCCAGCAGTTTATGGGGCACCTACGAGCAGTACTTC
>NA|TRBV12-3/TRBV12-4|13|few|TRBJ2-7
CASSLRQTYEQYF
TGTGCCAGCAGTTTGCGGCAGACCTACGAGCAGTACTTC
>TRBD1|TRBV6-5|14|NA|TRBJ1-2
CASSHYRGWYGYTF
TGTGCCAGCAGTCATTACAGGGGGTGGTATGGCTACACCTTC
>NA|TRBV28|13|NA|TRBJ2-7
CASSFGGADEQYF
TGTGCCAGCAGTTTCGGGGGAGCGGACGAGCAGTACTTC
>TRBD1|TRBV7-3|15|NA|TRBJ2-5
CASSPTGAAGETQYF
TGTGCCAGCAGCCCTACAGGGGCGGCGGGAGAGACCCAGTACTTC